Below, 22 T cell receptor beta chains from the same sample are listed, as sequenced in a study of spatial heterogeneity in lung cancer. General observations from the study: Expanded alpha and beta TCR counts within tumors tracked tumor mutation counts.

These receptors' targets are unknown. Regarding time point: sample taken at primary tumor resection. Via MiXCR, TCRdb re-called the 5' RACE reads, giving one row per CDR3 protein. The data contain around 520 distinct CDR3 sequences, approximately 15% of them seen just once; the ten biggest clones take up around 25%. Sequenced material: lung tumor tissue, taken at surgery. Receptor source: a female donor with early-stage non-small cell lung cancer.

By share, this clonotype ranks as hyperexpanded. The gene calls are TRBV7-2 and TRBJ1-1; unclear D gene. Germline CDR1 SGHTA, CDR2 FQGNSA. The CDR3 contains 11 residues. V dropped 3 bases and J dropped 3 bases, with 2 bases sitting between them. The CDR3 DNA is TGTGCCAGCAGCTTGGACACTGAAGCTTTCTTT. This gives the protein CASSLDTEAFF.

V is TRBV6-2 or TRBV6-3 and J is TRBJ2-5; D might be TRBD2 (7 bases). The CDR3 totals 17 residues. Germline loops: CDR1 MNHEY, CDR2 SVGEGT. Trimming pared 2 bases from V and 7 bases from J, leaving 23 bases between. This CDR3 is CASSYLLQGGTRGTQYF. The CDR3 DNA is TGTGCCAGCAGTTACCTGCTACAGGGAGGGACCCGGGGGACCCAGTACTTC.

By share, this clonotype counts as large. The chain couples TRBV28 to TRBJ2-3; D call uncertain. CDR3 size: 14 residues. Germline V gene data show CDR1 as MDHEN and CDR2 as SYDVKM. The V gene lost 4 bases and the J gene lost 1 base, with 9 bases spanning the gap. The CDR3 nucleotides are TGTGCCAGCAGTTCTATCAGCGGCACAGATACGCAGTATTTT. Encoded protein: CASSSISGTDTQYF.

In its sample, this clonotype is large. This rearrangement joins TRBV6-2 or TRBV6-3 to TRBJ2-7, with a tentative D call TRBD2 (5 bases). This CDR3 contains 14 residues. CDR1 is MNHEY, CDR2 SVGEGT, per germline. Trimming removed 3 bases from V and 2 bases from J, with 11 bases in between. The chain's CDR3 is CASSYGGSTYEQYF. CDR3 nucleotides: TGTGCCAGCAGTTATGGCGGGTCCACCTACGAGCAGTACTTC.

This clonotype is categorized as large. CDR3 in DNA: TGTGCCAGCAGCCGCAGCTCCTACGAGCAGTACTTC. Translating it yields CASSRSSYEQYF. The V call is TRBV7-2, the J call TRBJ2-7; D gene uncertain. There are 12 residues in the CDR3. CDR1 is SGHTA and CDR2 is FQGNSA in the germline V gene. V was shortened by 5 bases and J by 0 bases, with 5 bases between the two germline ends.

In its sample, this clonotype is medium-sized (0.01 to 0.1%). CDR3 in DNA: TGCAGTGCTTTACTAGCGGGGGGGCCGGAGACCCAGTACTTC. This codes for CSALLAGGPETQYF. The chain carries TRBV20-1 and TRBJ2-5; 13 nucleotides align to TRBD2. The CDR3 runs to 14 residues. CDR1 is DFQATT and CDR2 is SNEGSKA in the germline V gene (reference sequence). Losses at the gene ends were 5 bases for V and 5 bases for J; bases not matched to a gene: 5.

This clonotype ranks as large (0.1 to 1%). The chain combines TRBV18 with TRBJ1-1; TRBD1 matches at 11 bases. The CDR3 has 13 amino acids. Per germline, CDR1 KGHSH and CDR2 LQKENI. V shed 6 bases and J 4 bases; nucleotides not matched to a gene: 1. The CDR3 spells CASSGTGGTEAFF. The CDR3 nucleotides are TGTGCCAGCTCCGGGACAGGGGGCACTGAAGCTTTCTTT.

This chain links TRBV11-1 with TRBJ2-7; D not resolved. The germline gives CDR1 SGHAT, CDR2 FQDESV (reference sequence). The CDR3 covers 15 residues. V was trimmed by 0 bases and J by 0 bases, leaving 9 bases between them. The CDR3 region has the DNA TGTGCCAGCAGCTTAGCGGGCAGTATCTCCTACGAGCAGTACTTC. It translates to CASSLAGSISYEQYF.

This clonotype was seen a single time. The chain links TRBV4-1 to TRBJ1-1, with 8 bases lining up with TRBD1. Germline assignment: CDR1 MGHRA and CDR2 YSYEKL. Germline trimming cut 4 bases from V and 7 bases from J; bases unmatched to any gene: 8. The CDR3 runs 14 residues. CDR3 coding DNA: TGCGCCAGCAGCCCGACCCGGGACAGGTATGAAGCTTTCTTT. Encoded protein: CASSPTRDRYEAFF.

This clonotype is large (0.1 to 1%). The rearrangement joins TRBV12-5 to TRBJ1-4; D is undetermined. Trimming shortened V by 1 base and J by 8 bases, and 2 bases separated the two germline ends. From germline, CDR1 is LGHNT and CDR2 FRNRAP. This CDR3 is built from 11 residues. The CDR3 bases are TGTGCTAGTGGTTTGGAGGAAAAACTGTTTTTT. Protein product: CASGLEEKLFF.

This clonotype is judged large (0.1 to 1%). This chain connects TRBV7-2 to TRBJ2-7; 9 positions agree with TRBD1. J was trimmed by 6 bases and V by 0 bases; bases with no gene match: 6. Germline-derived CDR1 and CDR2 are SGHTA and FQGNSA. The CDR3 contains 15 residues. The CDR3 is CASSLAPGTGTEQYF. CDR3 in DNA: TGTGCCAGCAGCTTAGCCCCCGGGACAGGGACCGAGCAGTACTTC.

This clonotype is judged large (0.1 to 1%). V is TRBV5-1 and J is TRBJ2-1; 8 nucleotides agree with TRBD1. Trimming took 0 bases from V and 8 from J; bases not matched to a gene: 7. Germline V lookup: CDR1 SGHRS, CDR2 YFSETQ. This CDR3 region has 15 residues. In DNA form, the CDR3 reads TGCGCCAGCAGCTTGGCCACGACAGGGGCCCATGAGCAGTTCTTC. Its translation is CASSLATTGAHEQFF.

This clonotype rates as medium-sized. The chain recombines TRBV28 with TRBJ2-2; 7 nucleotides line up with TRBD2. Germline V gene lookup returns CDR1 MDHEN and CDR2 SYDVKM. CDR3 length: 15 residues. Trimming removed 6 bases from V and 0 bases from J; junction bases left unmatched: 4. The CDR3 protein is CASRRGDSNTGELFF. In DNA form, the CDR3 reads TGTGCCAGCAGACGGGGGGACTCGAACACCGGGGAGCTGTTTTTT.

The rearrangement links TRBV20-1 to TRBJ2-4, with TRBD1 as a possible D gene (5 bases). With 3 bases removed from V and 0 bases from J, the gap between germline ends came to 12 bases. The CDR3 extends over 15 amino acids. Germline V CDR1 and CDR2: DFQATT, SNEGSKA (reference sequence). In DNA form, the CDR3 reads TGCAGTGCTAGTGAAACAGGTCTAGCCAAAAACATTCAGTACTTC. This codes for CSASETGLAKNIQYF.

This clonotype rates as large. The chain combines TRBV2 with TRBJ2-7; TRBD1 matches at 7 bases. There are 15 residues in the CDR3. With 2 bases clipped from V and 4 bases from J, the junction kept 8 bases outside the gene matches. Germline lookup yields CDR1 SNHLY and CDR2 FYNNEI. CDR3 in amino acids: CASSETGQATYEQYF. The CDR3 region has the DNA TGTGCCAGCAGTGAAACAGGACAGGCCACTTACGAGCAGTACTTC.

This clonotype is classed as medium-sized (0.01 to 0.1%). The junction does not match germline at one end; this may be a read error. The gene calls are TRBV27 and TRBJ2-3; the D call may be TRBD1 or TRBD2 (6 bases each). CDR1 and CDR2 (germline): MNHEY, SMNVEV (reference sequence). The length of the CDR3 is 16 residues. CDR3 protein: CVSSLSNGGGTDTQYF. Here the CDR3 DNA reads TGTGTCAGCAGTTTATCGAACGGGGGCGGCACAGATACGCAGTATTTT.

This clonotype is categorized as medium-sized. The chain carries TRBV7-6 and TRBJ2-6, with D possibly called TRBD1 or TRBD2 (5 bases each). Germline V gene data show CDR1 as SGHVS and CDR2 as FNYEAQ. This CDR3 region has 17 residues. Trimming pared 8 bases from V and 0 bases from J, leaving 17 bases between. Written as DNA, the CDR3 is TGTGCCAGCTCAGGTCTTGGGGGTCTCTCTGGGGCCAACGTCCTGACTTTC. It codes for CASSGLGGLSGANVLTF.

The rearrangement links TRBV25-1 to TRBJ2-3, with 8 bases that match TRBD2. Trimming cost V 8 bases and J 3 bases; bases outside gene matches: 10. Germline V gene lookup returns CDR1 MGHDK and CDR2 SYGVNS. This CDR3 contains 15 residues. The CDR3 loop is CASGVGAGDTDTQYF. CDR3 sequence (DNA): TGTGCCAGCGGCGTTGGAGCGGGGGATACAGATACGCAGTATTTT. Together with reference TRBV25-1 and TRBJ2-3, the CDR3 gives the full variable domain: EADIYQTPRYLVIGTGKKITLECSQTMGHDKMYWYQQDPGMELHLIHYSYGVNSTEKGDLSSESTVSRIRTEHFPLTLESARPSHTSQYLCASGVGAGDTDTQYFGPGTRLTVL.

By share, this clonotype counts as large (0.1 to 1%). The rearrangement uses TRBV29-1 and TRBJ1-1, with 11 bases lining up with TRBD1. Germline loops: CDR1 SQVTM, CDR2 ANQGSEA. CDR3 size: 13 residues. V lost 7 bases, J lost 4 bases, and 5 bases stayed unmatched. DNA of the CDR3: TGCAGCGCCGGACAGGGGGCGGGCACTGAAGCTTTCTTT. Translated: CSAGQGAGTEAFF.

In this sample, this clonotype is medium-sized (0.01 to 0.1%). This rearrangement joins TRBV12-3 or TRBV12-4 to TRBJ2-5, with D perhaps matching TRBD2 (6 bases). The CDR3 has 14 residues. V gave up 4 bases and J gave up 4 bases, with 13 bases separating them. The CDR3 here is CASSYGGARETQYF. The DNA of the CDR3 is TGTGCCAGCAGTTACGGCGGGGCAAGAGAGACCCAGTACTTC.

By share, this clonotype ranks as large. The chain carries TRBV2 and TRBJ2-7; D is perhaps TRBD1 (6 bases). The germline gives CDR1 SNHLY, CDR2 FYNNEI. This CDR3 region has 13 residues. Trimming removed 7 bases at V and 7 bases at J, with 17 bases between. CDR3 bases: TGTGCCAGCATCCCCTCGGACAGTCGGGAGCAGTACTTC. Amino acid sequence: CASIPSDSREQYF.

Judged by abundance, this clonotype is medium-sized. The chain links TRBV7-2 to TRBJ2-4; D not resolved. The CDR3 length is 14 residues. V was clipped by 1 base and J by 0 bases, with 4 bases between them. CDR1 and CDR2 (germline): SGHTA, FQGNSA. CDR3: CASSLGTAKNIQYF. The CDR3 region has the DNA TGTGCCAGCAGCTTAGGGACAGCCAAAAACATTCAGTACTTC.